This T cell receptor beta chain was observed in a study of control samples from healthy donors and cancer patients. Profiled with immunoSEQ multiplex PCR; TCRdb holds only in-frame clones, not every one. The table lists tens of thousands of clones, approximately 93% of them singletons. The CDR3 runs 16 residues. Germline loops: CDR1 SGHTS, CDR2 YDEGEE. The V and J ends lost 0 bases and 0 bases respectively, with 13 bases between them. This clonotype originated in a woman aged 25 to 39 in good health. Sequenced input: blood. The chain couples TRBV5-8 to TRBJ2-7, with TRBD1 as a possible D gene (6 bases). The CDR3 DNA reads as TGTGCCAGCAGCTTGGTGGGGGCCACGTTCTCCTACGAGCAGTACTTC. Translation gives CASSLVGATFSYEQYF. The full variable domain, rest sourced from reference TRBV5-8 and TRBJ2-7, is EAGVTQSPTHLIKTRGQQATLRCSPISGHTSVYWYQQALGLGLQFLLWYDEGEERNRGNFPPRFSGRQFPNYSSELNVNALELEDSALYLCASSLVGATFSYEQYFGPGTRLTVT.